This TCR beta chain appears in the sequencing data of a study of cytomegalovirus exposure and HLA in healthy donors. Across the whole study: There were 100 million to 120 million unique TCR beta sequences, drawn from 150 million to 200 million T cells, in an earlier analysis.

With 60 Vbeta and 13 Jbeta primers, the PCR was carried out. Profiling relied on immunoSEQ multiplex PCR, and the TCRdb table lists in-frame clones only, not all of them. The repertoire consists of under 150,000 clones, with over 60% occurring once and the leading ten covering 8% to 10%. Among the donors, all were healthy bone marrow donors. Sequencing input: PBMCs. The clonotype comes from a man younger than 30 in good health and CMV-seropositive.

The CDR3 nucleotides are TGTGCCAGCAGTAGACAGGCCCCGAGAAGCTTGTATCAGCCCCAGCATTTT. This translates into CASSRQAPRSLYQPQHF. J is TRBJ1-5 and V is TRBV2; tentatively, D is TRBD1 (6 bases). There are 17 residues in the CDR3. CDR1 SNHLY and CDR2 FYNNEI come from the germline V gene. V gave up 5 bases and J gave up 5 bases, with 22 bases separating them.